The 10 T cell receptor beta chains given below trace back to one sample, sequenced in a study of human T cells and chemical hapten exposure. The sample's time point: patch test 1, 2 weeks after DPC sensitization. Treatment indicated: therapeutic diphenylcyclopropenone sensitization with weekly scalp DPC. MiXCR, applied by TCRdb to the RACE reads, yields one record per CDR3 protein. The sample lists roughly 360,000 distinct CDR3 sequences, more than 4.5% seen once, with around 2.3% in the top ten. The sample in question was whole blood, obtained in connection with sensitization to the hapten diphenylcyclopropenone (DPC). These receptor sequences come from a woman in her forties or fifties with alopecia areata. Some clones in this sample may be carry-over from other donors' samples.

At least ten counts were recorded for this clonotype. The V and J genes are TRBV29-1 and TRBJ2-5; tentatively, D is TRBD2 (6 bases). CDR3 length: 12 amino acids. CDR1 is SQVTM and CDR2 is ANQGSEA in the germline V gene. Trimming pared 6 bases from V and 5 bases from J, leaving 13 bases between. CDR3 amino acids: CSVLEGAETQYF. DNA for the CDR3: TGCAGCGTACTGGAGGGAGCGGAGACCCAGTACTTC.

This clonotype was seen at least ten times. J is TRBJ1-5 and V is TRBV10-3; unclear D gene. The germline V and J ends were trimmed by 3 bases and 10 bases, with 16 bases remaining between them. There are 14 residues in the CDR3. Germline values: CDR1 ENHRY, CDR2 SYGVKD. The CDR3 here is CAISDMKGKIPQHF. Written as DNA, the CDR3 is TGTGCCATCAGTGATATGAAAGGGAAGATTCCCCAGCATTTT.

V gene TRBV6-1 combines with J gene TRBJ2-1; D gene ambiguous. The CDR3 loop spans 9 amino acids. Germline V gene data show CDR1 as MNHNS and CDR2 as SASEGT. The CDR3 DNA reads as TGTACCACCGCCTATGGGCAGTTCTTC. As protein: CTTAYGQFF.

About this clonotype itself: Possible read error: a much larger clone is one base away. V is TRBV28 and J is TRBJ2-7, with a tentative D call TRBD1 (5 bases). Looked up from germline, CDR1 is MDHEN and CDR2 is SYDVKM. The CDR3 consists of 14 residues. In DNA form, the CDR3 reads TGTGCCTGCAGTTTACCCGGACACTCCTACGAGCAGTACTTC. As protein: CACSLPGHSYEQYF. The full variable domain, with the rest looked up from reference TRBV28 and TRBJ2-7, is DVKVTQSSRYLVKRTGEKVFLECVQDMDHENMFWYRQDPGLGLRLIYFSYDVKMKEKGDIPEGYSVSREKKERFSLILESASTNQTSMYLCACSLPGHSYEQYFGPGTRLTVT.

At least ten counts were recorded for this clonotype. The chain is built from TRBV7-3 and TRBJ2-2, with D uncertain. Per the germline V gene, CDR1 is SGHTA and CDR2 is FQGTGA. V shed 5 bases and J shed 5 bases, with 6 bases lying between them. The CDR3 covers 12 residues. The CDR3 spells CASSRVTGELFF. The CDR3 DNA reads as TGTGCCAGCAGCAGGGTGACCGGGGAGCTGTTTTTT.

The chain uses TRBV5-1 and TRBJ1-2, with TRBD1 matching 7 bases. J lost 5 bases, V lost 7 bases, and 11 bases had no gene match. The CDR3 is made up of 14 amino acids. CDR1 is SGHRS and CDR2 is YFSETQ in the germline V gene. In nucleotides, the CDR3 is TGCGCCAGCGCAACAGGGGAAGTACGGTATGGCTACACCTTC. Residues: CASATGEVRYGYTF.

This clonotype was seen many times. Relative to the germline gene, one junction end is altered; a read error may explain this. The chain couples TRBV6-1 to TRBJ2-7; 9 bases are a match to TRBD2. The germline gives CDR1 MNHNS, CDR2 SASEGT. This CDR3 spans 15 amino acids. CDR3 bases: TGTGCCAGCAGCGAAGGCGGGGGGGCCGGATACGAGCAGTACTTC. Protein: CASSEGGGAGYEQYF.

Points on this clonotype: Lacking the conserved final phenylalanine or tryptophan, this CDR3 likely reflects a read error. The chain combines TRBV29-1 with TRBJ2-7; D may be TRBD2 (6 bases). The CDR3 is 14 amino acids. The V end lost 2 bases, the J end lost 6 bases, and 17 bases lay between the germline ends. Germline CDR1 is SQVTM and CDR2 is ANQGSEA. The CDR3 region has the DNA TGCAGCGTTGAAAGTGGGCGGTGGGGAGGCGAGCAGTACCTC. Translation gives CSVESGRWGGEQYL.

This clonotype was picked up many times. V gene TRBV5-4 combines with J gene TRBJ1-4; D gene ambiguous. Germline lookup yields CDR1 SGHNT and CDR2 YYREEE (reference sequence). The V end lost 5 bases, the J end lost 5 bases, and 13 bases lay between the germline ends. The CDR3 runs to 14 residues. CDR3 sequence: CASRAGMGNEKLFF. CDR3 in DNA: TGTGCCAGCAGGGCCGGGATGGGGAATGAAAAACTGTTTTTT.

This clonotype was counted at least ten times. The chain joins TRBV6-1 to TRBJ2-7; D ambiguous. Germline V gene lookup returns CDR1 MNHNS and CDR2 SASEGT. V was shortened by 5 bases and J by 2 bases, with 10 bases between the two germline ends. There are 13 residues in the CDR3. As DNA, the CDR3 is TGTGCCAGCAGTTCAGGTGAAACCTACGAGCAGTACTTC. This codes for CASSSGETYEQYF.